Given below is one T cell receptor (beta chain) in context. With 60 Vbeta and 13 Jbeta primers, the PCR was carried out. Here immunoSEQ multiplex PCR was the method, and the copy in TCRdb shows in-frame clones only, minus some. The sample has about 120,000 clones; approximately 82% are singletons. The entry originates in a study of cytomegalovirus exposure and HLA in healthy donors. The CDR3 contains 13 residues. The germline CDR1 and CDR2 sequences are SEHNR and FQNEAQ (reference sequence). Losses at the gene ends were 1 base for V and 5 bases for J; bases not matched to a gene: 0. The sample was PBMCs. The TCR was taken from a man between 18 and 29 years old in good health and CMV-seropositive. The V and J genes are TRBV7-9 and TRBJ2-5, with 8 positions matching TRBD2. The CDR3 DNA follows: TGTGCCAGCAGCTTAGGCGGGGGGGAGACCCAGTACTTC. Translating gives CASSLGGGETQYF. Full variable domain (rest looked up from reference TRBV7-9 and TRBJ2-5): DTGVSQNPRHKITKRGQNVTFRCDPISEHNRLYWYRQTLGQGPEFLTYFQNEAQLEKSRLLSDRFSAERPKGSFSTLEIQRTEQGDSAMYLCASSLGGGETQYFGPGTRLLVL.